The next 3 T cell receptor beta chains were all read from a single sample in a study of blood T cell repertoires in COVID-19. Only in-frame clones appear in the TCRdb table, and some are missing; sequencing was by immunoSEQ multiplex PCR. This table holds around 150,000 clones, roughly 88% found once. Sequencing used peripheral blood. All receptors derive from a woman aged 80 or over with active or convalescent COVID-19.

The V and J genes are TRBV7-2 and TRBJ2-3, with D possibly being TRBD2 (6 bases). Trimming pared 5 bases from V and 4 bases from J, leaving 13 bases between. The CDR3 totals 14 residues. Germline V lookup: CDR1 SGHTA, CDR2 FQGNSA. CDR3 loop: CASSTRLVADTQYF. In DNA form, the CDR3 reads TGTGCCAGCAGCACCCGACTAGTCGCAGATACGCAGTATTTT.

The chain employs TRBV7-2 and TRBJ2-7; TRBD1 agrees at 7 bases. From germline, CDR1 is SGHTA and CDR2 FQGNSA. This CDR3 is 14 amino acids long. The V gene end was trimmed by 5 bases and the J gene end by 7 bases; junction bases not matched to a gene: 11. The CDR3 here is CASSKIQGPSEQYF. In DNA form, the CDR3 reads TGTGCCAGCAGCAAAATACAGGGGCCGAGTGAGCAGTACTTC.

This chain links TRBV5-6 with TRBJ1-3; perhaps TRBD1 as D (5 bases). The germline V gene has CDR1 SGHDT and CDR2 YYEEEE. Trimming shortened V by 4 bases and J by 7 bases, and 15 bases separated the two germline ends. The CDR3 runs 14 residues. In DNA, the CDR3 is TGTGCCAGCAGCCCTGGGGCCTTAGGGAACACCATATATTTT. It encodes CASSPGALGNTIYF. The full variable domain, in which reference TRBV5-6 and TRBJ1-3 provide the parts outside the CDR3, is DAGVTQSPTHLIKTRGQQVTLRCSPKSGHDTVSWYQQALGQGPQFIFQYYEEEERQRGNFPDRFSGHQFPNYSSELNVNALLLGDSALYLCASSPGALGNTIYFGEGSWLTVV.